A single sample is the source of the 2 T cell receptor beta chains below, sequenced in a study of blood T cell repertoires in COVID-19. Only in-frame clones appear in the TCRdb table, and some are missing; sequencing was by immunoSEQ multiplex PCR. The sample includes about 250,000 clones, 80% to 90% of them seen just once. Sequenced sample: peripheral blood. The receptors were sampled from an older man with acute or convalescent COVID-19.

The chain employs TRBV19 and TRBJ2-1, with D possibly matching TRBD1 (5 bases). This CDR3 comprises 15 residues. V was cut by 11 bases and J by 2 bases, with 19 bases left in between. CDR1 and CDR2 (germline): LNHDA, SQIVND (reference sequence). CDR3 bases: TGTGCCTCCTCGAGAAGGGGCCCCCCCTACAATGAGCAGTTCTTC. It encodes CASSRRGPPYNEQFF.

CDR3: CASSEGLVIRETQYF. In nucleotides, the CDR3 is TGCGCCAGCAGCGAGGGACTAGTTATTCGAGAGACCCAGTACTTC. The chain carries TRBV5-1 and TRBJ2-5; 8 nucleotides match TRBD2. From germline, CDR1 is SGHRS and CDR2 YFSETQ. The CDR3 totals 15 residues. J lost 4 bases, V lost 4 bases, and 9 bases had no gene match.